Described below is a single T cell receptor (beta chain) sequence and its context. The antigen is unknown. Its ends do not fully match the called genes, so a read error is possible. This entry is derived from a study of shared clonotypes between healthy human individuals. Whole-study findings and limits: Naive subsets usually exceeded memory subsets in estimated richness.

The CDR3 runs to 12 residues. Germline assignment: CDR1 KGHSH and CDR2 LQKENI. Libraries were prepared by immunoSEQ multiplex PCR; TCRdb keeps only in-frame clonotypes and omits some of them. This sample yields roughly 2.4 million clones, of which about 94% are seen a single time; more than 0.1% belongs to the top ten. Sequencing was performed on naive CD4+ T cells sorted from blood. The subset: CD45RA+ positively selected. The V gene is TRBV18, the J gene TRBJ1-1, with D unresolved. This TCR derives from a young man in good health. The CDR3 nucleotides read TGTGCCAGCTCACCACCAAACAGTGAAGCTTTCTTT. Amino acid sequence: CASSPPNSEAFF.